This is a list of T cell receptor beta chains from one sample in a study of T cells in Graves' hyperthyroidism and ophthalmopathy. TCRdb reanalysed the multiplex PCR reads using MiXCR and keeps one entry per CDR3 protein. Among a few hundred thousand distinct CDR3 sequences, approximately 25% were seen once, and the ten largest hold 70% to 75%. Sequenced material: blood. These receptors all stem from a man aged 50 to 59 with Graves' hyperthyroidism. CDR3s include the opening cysteine and the closing phenylalanine or tryptophan. Fields, in order: J gene, clone size, V gene, D gene, CDR3 protein, CDR3 DNA. A D gene is named only where the DNA matches it firmly. Where a row states a size, it is once, few, many or the class of an expanded clone; other rows omit it.

TRBJ2-5,-,TRBV2,TRBD1,CASSLTGTGWETQYF,TGTGCCAGCAGCTTGACCGGGACAGGGTGGGAGACCCAGTACTTC
TRBJ1-1,few,TRBV19,-,CASSMPTNTEAFF,TGTGCCAGTAGTATGCCCACGAACACTGAAGCTTTCTTT
TRBJ2-2,-,TRBV27,TRBD2,CASSDSREPNTGELFF,TGTGCCAGCAGTGACTCGCGGGAGCCGAACACCGGGGAGCTGTTTTTT
TRBJ2-3,few,TRBV19,-,CASSMGGGRSTDTQYF,TGTGCCAGTAGTATGGGAGGTGGGCGTAGCACAGATACGCAGTATTTT
TRBJ2-3,few,TRBV18,TRBD2,CASSPTSGGSTDTQYF,TGTGCCAGCTCTCCCACTAGCGGGGGAAGCACAGATACGCAGTATTTT
TRBJ2-1,many,TRBV7-2,TRBD2,CASSWGGLLNEQFF,TGTGCCAGCAGCTGGGGGGGACTCCTCAATGAGCAGTTCTTC
TRBJ1-2,-,TRBV29-1,TRBD1,CSVRRDRAGYGYTF,TGCAGCGTGCGACGAGACAGGGCGGGCTATGGCTACACCTTC
TRBJ2-3,-,TRBV20-1,-,CSARDDSGRALDTQYF,TGCAGTGCTAGAGATGATAGCGGTCGGGCCTTAGATACGCAGTATTTT
TRBJ2-2,-,TRBV28,-,CASTLGQGAGELFF,TGTGCCAGCACCCTCGGGCAGGGCGCCGGGGAGCTGTTTTTT
TRBJ1-1,few,TRBV9,-,CASSVGAPTDEAFF,TGTGCCAGCAGCGTTGGGGCCCCGACAGATGAAGCTTTCTTT
TRBJ2-1,once,TRBV20-1,TRBD2,CSARVRLGTSGRTNEQFF,TGCAGTGCTAGAGTCCGTTTAGGGACTAGCGGGAGGACCAATGAGCAGTTCTTC
TRBJ2-1,many,TRBV5-5,TRBD2,CASSSSPGQGTSGRGEQFF,TGTGCCAGCAGCTCCTCACCGGGACAGGGCACTAGCGGGAGAGGTGAGCAGTTCTTC
TRBJ2-7,-,TRBV15,-,CATSRRTVSYEQYF,TGTGCGACCAGCCGACGGACAGTTTCCTACGAGCAGTACTTC
TRBJ2-1,few,TRBV12-3/TRBV12-4,TRBD1,CASSMTGGAGDEQFF,TGTGCCAGCAGCATGACAGGGGGCGCCGGCGATGAGCAGTTCTTC
TRBJ2-7,-,TRBV2,TRBD1,CASSEGTGVYEQYF,TGTGCCAGCAGTGAGGGGACAGGGGTCTACGAGCAGTACTTC
TRBJ2-3,-,TRBV6-9,-,CASSYRRTGSGTDTQYF,TGTGCCAGCAGTTATCGCCGTACGGGAAGCGGGACAGATACGCAGTATTTT
TRBJ2-5,-,TRBV7-9,-,CASSSIRGAETQYF,TGTGCCAGCAGCTCTATCCGGGGGGCGGAGACCCAGTACTTC
TRBJ2-5,few,TRBV6-1,-,CASTEPGGGQETQYF,TGTGCCAGCACCGAACCTGGGGGAGGACAAGAGACCCAGTACTTC
TRBJ2-7,-,TRBV29-1,TRBD1,CSVETGGSYEQYF,TGCAGCGTTGAAACAGGGGGCTCCTACGAGCAGTACTTC
TRBJ2-3,once,TRBV6-4,TRBD1,CASSAQGAGTTDTQYF,TGTGCCAGCAGTGCACAGGGGGCCGGAACCACAGATACGCAGTATTTT
TRBJ2-4,-,TRBV29-1,-,CSVGQGVAKNIQYF,TGCAGCGTCGGTCAGGGAGTTGCCAAAAACATTCAGTACTTC
TRBJ2-1,-,TRBV7-3,-,CASSPGGGGSANEQFF,TGTGCCAGCAGTCCAGGGGGGGGCGGGTCGGCCAATGAGCAGTTCTTC
TRBJ2-5,many,TRBV7-9,TRBD2,CASLGEGSGPQETQYF,TGTGCCAGCCTAGGGGAGGGATCGGGACCTCAAGAGACCCAGTACTTC
TRBJ2-7,-,TRBV28,TRBD2,CASSRKRGGEQYF,TGTGCCAGCAGTCGAAAACGGGGGGGAGAGCAGTACTTC
TRBJ2-4,many,TRBV28,-,CASSLRGDIQYF,TGTGCCAGCAGTTTACGGGGTGACATTCAGTACTTC
TRBJ2-2,few,TRBV9,TRBD2,CASSPRLAGAGGELFF,TGTGCCAGCAGCCCTCGACTAGCGGGAGCTGGCGGGGAGCTGTTTTTT
TRBJ2-7,-,TRBV19,TRBD1,CASSIGQGSYEQYF,TGTGCCAGTAGTATTGGACAGGGCTCCTACGAGCAGTACTTC
TRBJ1-2,-,TRBV5-1,-,CASSSLTAIYGYTF,TGCGCCAGCAGCTCGTTGACAGCGATCTATGGCTACACCTTC
TRBJ1-1,-,TRBV10-3,-,CAIQQHLNTEAFF,TGTGCCATCCAACAGCATCTGAACACTGAAGCTTTCTTT
TRBJ1-5,few,TRBV24-1,TRBD1,CATSDPGTGGNQPQHF,TGTGCCACCAGTGATCCTGGGACAGGGGGTAATCAGCCCCAGCATTTT
TRBJ2-1,few,TRBV12-3/TRBV12-4,TRBD2,CASKPGGHEQFF,TGTGCCAGCAAGCCGGGAGGGCATGAGCAGTTCTTC
TRBJ1-4,few,TRBV7-9,-,CASSATETTNEKLFF,TGTGCCAGCAGCGCTACGGAGACAACTAATGAAAAACTGTTTTTT
TRBJ2-3,many,TRBV12-3/TRBV12-4,-,CASRLARRTDTQYF,TGTGCCAGCAGGCTGGCGAGGAGGACAGATACGCAGTATTTT
TRBJ2-1,-,TRBV18,TRBD1,CASSPGTGEFF,TGTGCCAGCTCACCCGGGACAGGGGAGTTCTTC
TRBJ2-3,few,TRBV6-1,TRBD2,CASSLDRRREGKTDTQYF,TGTGCCAGCAGTTTGGACCGGCGGCGGGAGGGCAAGACAGATACGCAGTATTTT
TRBJ1-1,few,TRBV20-1,-,CSAKTPTEAFF,TGCAGTGCTAAGACCCCGACTGAAGCTTTCTTT
TRBJ2-7,few,TRBV11-2,TRBD2,CASSLEMAGANEQYF,TGTGCCAGCAGCTTAGAGATGGCGGGAGCTAACGAGCAGTACTTC
TRBJ2-5,-,TRBV5-1,-,CASSLNTGDETQYF,TGCGCCAGCAGCTTGAATACGGGGGATGAGACCCAGTACTTC
TRBJ2-1,few,TRBV5-1,TRBD2,CASSFGGRAADEQFF,TGCGCCAGCAGCTTCGGTGGGAGGGCCGCGGATGAGCAGTTCTTC
TRBJ1-1,-,TRBV7-8,TRBD1,CASSLVGRGGDRDTEAFF,TGTGCCAGCAGCTTAGTGGGCAGGGGGGGAGACAGGGACACTGAAGCTTTCTTT
TRBJ2-7,few,TRBV3-1,-,CASSQAPDPSYEQYF,TGTGCCAGCAGCCAAGCCCCCGATCCCTCCTACGAGCAGTACTTC
TRBJ2-4,once,TRBV28,TRBD1,CASSLGTGGNIQYF,TGTGCCAGCAGTTTAGGGACAGGGGGGAACATTCAGTACTTC
TRBJ2-3,-,TRBV27,TRBD2,CASSLELAGGPLDTQYF,TGTGCCAGCAGCTTGGAACTAGCGGGAGGGCCCCTGGATACGCAGTATTTT
TRBJ1-2,-,TRBV7-9,-,CASSFAPTGAGGYTF,TGTGCCAGCAGCTTCGCCCCAACAGGTGCGGGAGGCTACACCTTC
TRBJ2-7,-,TRBV6-2/TRBV6-3,-,CASSYLAQSSYEQYF,TGTGCCAGCAGTTACCTCGCACAGAGCTCCTACGAGCAGTACTTC
TRBJ2-5,many,TRBV2,TRBD1,CASRGGQGYF,TGTGCCAGCAGGGGGGGACAGGGGTACTTC
TRBJ2-2,-,TRBV6-1,TRBD1,CASSTGTGGTGELFF,TGTGCCAGCAGTACCGGGACAGGGGGCACCGGGGAGCTGTTTTTT
TRBJ2-5,many,TRBV2,TRBD1,CASTRQGQETQYF,TGTGCCAGCACCAGACAGGGCCAAGAGACCCAGTACTTC
TRBJ1-1,many,TRBV11-2,-,CASSPDGDAEAFF,TGTGCCAGCAGCCCTGACGGGGACGCTGAAGCTTTCTTT
TRBJ1-6,few,TRBV3-1,-,CASSQEDSPLHF,TGTGCCAGCAGCCAAGAGGATTCACCCCTCCACTTT
TRBJ2-3,many,TRBV29-1,-,CSDSLSIAATDTQYF,TGCAGCGACTCTCTAAGCATAGCGGCCACAGATACGCAGTATTTT
TRBJ2-2,-,TRBV12-3/TRBV12-4,-,CASSLASTGELFF,TGTGCCAGCAGTTTAGCAAGCACCGGGGAGCTGTTTTTT
TRBJ1-5,-,TRBV28,-,CASLRGYSNQPRHF,TGTGCCAGCCTGAGAGGGTACAGCAATCAGCCCCGGCATTTT
TRBJ1-4,few,TRBV6-1,-,CASSEAMGVDEKLFF,TGTGCCAGCAGTGAAGCGATGGGGGTCGATGAAAAACTGTTTTTT